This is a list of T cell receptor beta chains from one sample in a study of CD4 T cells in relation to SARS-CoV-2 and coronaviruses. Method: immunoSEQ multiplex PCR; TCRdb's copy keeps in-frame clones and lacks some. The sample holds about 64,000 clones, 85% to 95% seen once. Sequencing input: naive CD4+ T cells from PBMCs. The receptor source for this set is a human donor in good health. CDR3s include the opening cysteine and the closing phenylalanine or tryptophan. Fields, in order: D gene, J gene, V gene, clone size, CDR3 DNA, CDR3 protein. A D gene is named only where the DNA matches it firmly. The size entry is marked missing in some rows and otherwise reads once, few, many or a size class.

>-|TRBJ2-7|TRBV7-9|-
TGTGCCAGCAGCTTAGAGGTCAGGTTAGTCGAGCAGTACTTC
CASSLEVRLVEQYF
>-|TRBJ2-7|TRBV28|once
TGTGCCAGCAGGGATCTCAGGGGTTACGAGCAGTACTTC
CASRDLRGYEQYF
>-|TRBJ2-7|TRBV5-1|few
TGCGCCAGCAGCGCCCGGGGTGCAGGGGTGAACTCCTACGAGCAGTACTTC
CASSARGAGVNSYEQYF
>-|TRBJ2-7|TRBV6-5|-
TGTGCCAGCAGTTACTCGACAGTACGGGCAACCTACGAGCAGTACTTC
CASSYSTVRATYEQYF
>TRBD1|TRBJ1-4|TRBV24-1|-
TGTGCCACCAGTGACCCCGGGACAGGGGGCGGAAAACTGTTTTTT
CATSDPGTGGGKLFF
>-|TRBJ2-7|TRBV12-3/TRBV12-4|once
TGTGCCAGCGGTAGAGTGGGAGAACTACGGCAGTACTTC
CASGRVGELRQYF
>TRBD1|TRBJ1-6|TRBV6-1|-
TGTGCCAGCAGTGAAGCGAACCAACAGGGGAGTAGGAATTCACCCCTCCACTTT
CASSEANQQGSRNSPLHF
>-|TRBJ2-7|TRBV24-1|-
TGTGCCACCAGTGATTTGAGTTCCGAGCAGTACTTC
CATSDLSSEQYF
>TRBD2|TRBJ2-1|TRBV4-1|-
TGCGCCAGCAGCCAAGGCGGACTAGCGGGAGGAGACGGTGAGCAGTTCTTC
CASSQGGLAGGDGEQFF
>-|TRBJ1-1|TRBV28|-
TGTGCCAGCAGTACAGAATACACTGAAGCTTTCTTT
CASSTEYTEAFF
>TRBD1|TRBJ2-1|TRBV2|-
TGTGCCAGCAGGAGGAACCCGGGACAGGGATTCACGGGCTCCTACAATGAGCAGTTCTTC
CASRRNPGQGFTGSYNEQFF
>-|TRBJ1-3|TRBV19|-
TGTGCCAGTACCCAGGGCCCGGGAAACACCATATATTTT
CASTQGPGNTIYF
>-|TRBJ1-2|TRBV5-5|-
TGTGCCAGCAGGGAGAGCGGGACACCTATAAACTATGGCTACACCTTC
CASRESGTPINYGYTF
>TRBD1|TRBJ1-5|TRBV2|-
TGTGCCAGCAGTCAGACAGGGGGCCATCAGCCCCAGCATTTT
CASSQTGGHQPQHF
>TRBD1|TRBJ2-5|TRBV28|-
TGTGCCAGCAGTTTTGGGGACAGGGCCCAAGAGACCCAGTACTTC
CASSFGDRAQETQYF
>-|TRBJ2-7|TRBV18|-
TGTGCCAGCTCACCTCGACAGGTCGACGAGCAGTACTTC
CASSPRQVDEQYF
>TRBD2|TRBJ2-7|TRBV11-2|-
TGTGCCAGCAGACTAGCGGGAACCTACGAGCAGTACTTC
CASRLAGTYEQYF
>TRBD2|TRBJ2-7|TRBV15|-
TGTGCCACCAGCAGAAAATACCCGACTAGCGACTACGAGCAGTACTTC
CATSRKYPTSDYEQYF
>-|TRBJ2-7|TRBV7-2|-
TGTGCCAGCAGCCCGGACCAGCGGGTGCGAGAGCAGTACTTC
CASSPDQRVREQYF
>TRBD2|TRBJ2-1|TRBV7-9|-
TGTGCCAGCAGCGCTACTAGCGGCGGGCAGTTCTTC
CASSATSGGQFF
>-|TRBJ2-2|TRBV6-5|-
TGTGCCAGCAGTTTTGAGACAGGAGTGAACACCGGGGAGCTGTTTTTT
CASSFETGVNTGELFF
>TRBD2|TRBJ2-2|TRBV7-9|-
TGTGCCAGCAGCTTAGCGGTAGCGGGATCGAACACCGGGGAGCTGTTTTTT
CASSLAVAGSNTGELFF
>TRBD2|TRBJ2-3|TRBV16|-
TGTGCCAGCAGCCAACTAGGGACTAGCGGGAGAATGGATACGCAGTATTTT
CASSQLGTSGRMDTQYF
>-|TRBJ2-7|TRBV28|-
TGTGCCAGCAGTTTGGGGCTTCACGAGCAGTACTTC
CASSLGLHEQYF
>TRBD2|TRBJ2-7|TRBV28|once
TGTGCCAGCAGCCCCGGACTAGCGGGATCCTACGAGCAGTACTTC
CASSPGLAGSYEQYF
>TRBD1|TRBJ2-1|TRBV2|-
TGTGCCAGCAGTGGAGACAGGGAGACCTACAATGAGCAGTTCTTC
CASSGDRETYNEQFF
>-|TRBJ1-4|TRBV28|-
TGTGCCAGCAGTCGTGGCCAGATCAAATTGACTGAAAAACTGTTTTTT
CASSRGQIKLTEKLFF
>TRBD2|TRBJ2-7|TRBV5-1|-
TGCGCCAGCAGCTTGGTACTAGCGGGAGGACCCGCGGCCGAGCAGTACTTC
CASSLVLAGGPAAEQYF
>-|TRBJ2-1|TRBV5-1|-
TGCGCCAGCAGCTTAGGCGGAAGCTCCTACAATGAGCAGTTCTTC
CASSLGGSSYNEQFF
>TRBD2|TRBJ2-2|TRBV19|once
TGTGCCAGTAGCCTCATAGCGGGAACCGGGGAGCTGTTTTTT
CASSLIAGTGELFF
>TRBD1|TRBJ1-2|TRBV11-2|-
TGTGCCAGCAGCTTAGTTCAGGGGGCGAGTGGCTACACCTTC
CASSLVQGASGYTF
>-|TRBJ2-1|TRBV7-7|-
TGTGCCAGCAGCTTAGTGGTTAGCTCCTACAATGAGCAGTTCTTC
CASSLVVSSYNEQFF
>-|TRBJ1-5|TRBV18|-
TGTGCCAGCTCACCAGGGAAACTAAGCAATCAGCCCCAGCATTTT
CASSPGKLSNQPQHF
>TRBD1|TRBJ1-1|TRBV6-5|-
TGTGCCAGCAGTTACTCGAGGACAGGAGCGAACACTGAAGCTTTCTTT
CASSYSRTGANTEAFF
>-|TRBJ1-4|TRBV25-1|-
TGTGCCAGCAGTGAATTCAGACAGGTTAATGAAAAACTGTTTTTT
CASSEFRQVNEKLFF
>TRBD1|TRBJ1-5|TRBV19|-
TGTGCCAGTAGTACCGTTACCGGGACAGCTTTACAGCCCCAGCATTTT
CASSTVTGTALQPQHF
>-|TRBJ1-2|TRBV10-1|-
TGCGCCAGCAGTGACAGGCTCGGGTATGGCTACACCTTC
CASSDRLGYGYTF
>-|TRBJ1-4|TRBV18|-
TGTGCCAGCTCACAAGACAGCCTAAATGAAAAACTGTTTTTT
CASSQDSLNEKLFF
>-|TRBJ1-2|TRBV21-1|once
TGTGCCAGCAGCAAAAGCTCAATCAAAGACAGCACCAACTATGGCTACACCTTC
CASSKSSIKDSTNYGYTF
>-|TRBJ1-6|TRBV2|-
TGTGCCAGCAGTGGAGACTCCTATAATTCACCCCTCCACTTT
CASSGDSYNSPLHF
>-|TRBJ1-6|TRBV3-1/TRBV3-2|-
TGTGCCAGCAGCCAAGAAGTCCGCTCTAATTCACCCCTCCACTTT
CASSQEVRSNSPLHF
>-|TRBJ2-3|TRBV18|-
TGTGCCAGCTCACCCGGCTCCACAGATACGCAGTATTTT
CASSPGSTDTQYF
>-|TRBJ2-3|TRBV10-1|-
TGCGCCAGCAGTGAGGGACTGTTTAGCGGAAACACAGATACGCAGTATTTT
CASSEGLFSGNTDTQYF